This T cell receptor beta chain was sequenced during a study of blood T cell repertoires in COVID-19 (TCRdb year 2020). Regarding the study in general: Samples from collaborators originated in the United States, Italy and Spain and spanned both the acute and convalescent phases of COVID-19. The prospective study material was composed of cDNA or gDNA derived from T cells, B-cell-depleted T cells, or PBMCs. Deeply sampled blood TCRbeta repertoires from subjects exposed to, actively infected with, or recovered from COVID-19 were included in the dataset. The repertoires were released in a freely available public database meant as a resource for research on the immune response to SARS-CoV-2. The samples were drawn from the first 160 participants of the ongoing ImmuneRACE study and from 1,254 subjects provided by 6 global collaborators. Sample metadata almost always included a de-identified subject ID, COVID-19 status, age in years and sex. Where HLA class I and class II types were available, the types were taken from metadata supplied by the sample provider, not from assay-based typing.

What the work shows at the level of the full study, not this receptor alone: Clinical and demographic metadata were provided uncurated, with the amount varying by source and participant.

Collaborating institutions collected whole blood in K2EDTA tubes following their own protocols. For TCRbeta analysis, collaborators shipped samples in one of three forms: frozen whole blood, isolated PBMCs, or DNA extracted from either of those sample types. Comment on this clone: No cognate antigen has been identified for it. One base away there is no much larger clone; base qualities are not given.

TCRbeta CDR3 regions were amplified from genomic DNA using the immunoSEQ Assay, a bias-controlled multiplex PCR. The paper's processing steps were these. Nucleated cell counts per sample were estimated from amplification of reference gene primers within the assay. To quantify the absolute abundance of each unique TCRbeta CDR3 rearrangement, sequence reads were collapsed and filtered. Productive Simpson clonality was computed per sample as the square root of Simpson's diversity index over productive rearrangements. Not all clones reach the TCRdb copy of this immuneACCESS table, which keeps in-frame sequences only. Checked studies attribute under half of the gap to unresolved V genes and leave the rest unexplained. From that table come the V and J calls and clone size; the DNA was used to work out D and trimming. In this sample the table shows 100,000 or so clones, under 95% of which occur a single time. About 2.3% of the sample is held by the ten biggest clonotypes.

This receptor was taken from a human donor with active COVID-19. The donor label of this sample is uncertain. Sequences were obtained from peripheral blood.

CDR3 protein: CASSVEGHRDRSYEQYF. The nucleotides are TGTGCCAGCAGCGTAGAGGGGCACCGGGACAGGTCCTACGAGCAGTACTTC. This chain joins TRBV9 to TRBJ2-7, and 8 junctional nucleotides match TRBD1. The CDR3, from cysteine to phenylalanine, totals 17 residues. The sequence is cut down to CDR3 DNA, 51 bases in frame from base 1. The CDR1 and CDR2 encoded by the germline V gene are SGDLS and YYNGEE. After removal of 0 bases from V and 1 base from J, the junction retains 9 bases not matched to a gene.